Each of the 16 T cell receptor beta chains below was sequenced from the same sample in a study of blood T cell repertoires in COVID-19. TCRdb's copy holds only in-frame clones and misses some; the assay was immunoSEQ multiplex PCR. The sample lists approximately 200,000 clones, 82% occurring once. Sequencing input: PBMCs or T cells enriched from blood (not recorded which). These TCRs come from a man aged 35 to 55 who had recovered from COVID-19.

This CDR3 reads CASSLIRGSEAGELFF. CDR3 DNA: TGCGCCAGCAGCTTGATTCGTGGGAGTGAGGCCGGGGAGCTGTTTTTT. The V call is TRBV5-1, the J call TRBJ2-2, with D perhaps matching TRBD2 (5 bases). CDR1 and CDR2 (germline): SGHRS, YFSETQ. V was trimmed by 1 base and J by 6 bases, leaving 16 bases between them. The CDR3 spans 16 residues.

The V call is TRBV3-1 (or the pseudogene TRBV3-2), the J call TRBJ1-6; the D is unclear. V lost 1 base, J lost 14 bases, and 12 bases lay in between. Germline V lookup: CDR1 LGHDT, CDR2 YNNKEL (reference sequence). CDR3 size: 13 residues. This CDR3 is CASSQGALRTLHF. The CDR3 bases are TGTGCCAGCAGCCAAGGGGCCCTTAGGACCCTCCACTTT.

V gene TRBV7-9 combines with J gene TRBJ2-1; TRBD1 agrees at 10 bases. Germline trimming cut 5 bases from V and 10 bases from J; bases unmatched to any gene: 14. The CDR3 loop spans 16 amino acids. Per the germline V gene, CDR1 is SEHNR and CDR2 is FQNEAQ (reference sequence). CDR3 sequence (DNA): TGTGCCAGCAGCCCCCGCCTAGACAGGGGGCAGGAGGAGCAGTTCTTC. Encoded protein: CASSPRLDRGQEEQFF. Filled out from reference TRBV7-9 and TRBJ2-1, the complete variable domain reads DTGVSQNPRHKITKRGQNVTFRCDPISEHNRLYWYRQTLGQGPEFLTYFQNEAQLEKSRLLSDRFSAERPKGSFSTLEIQRTEQGDSAMYLCASSPRLDRGQEEQFFGPGTRLTVL.

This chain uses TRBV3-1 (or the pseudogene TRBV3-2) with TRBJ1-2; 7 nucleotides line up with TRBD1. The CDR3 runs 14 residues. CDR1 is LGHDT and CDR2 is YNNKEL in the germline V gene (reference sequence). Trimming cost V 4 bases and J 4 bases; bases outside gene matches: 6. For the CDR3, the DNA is TGTGCCAGCAGCCGGGACAGCGGAGGCTATGGCTACACCTTC. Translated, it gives CASSRDSGGYGYTF.

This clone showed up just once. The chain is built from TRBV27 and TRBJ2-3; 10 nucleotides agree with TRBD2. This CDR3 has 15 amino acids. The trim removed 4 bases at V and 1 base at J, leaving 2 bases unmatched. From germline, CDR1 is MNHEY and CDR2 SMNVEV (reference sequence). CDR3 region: CASSSGTSGTDTQYF. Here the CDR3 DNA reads TGTGCCAGCAGTTCCGGGACTAGCGGCACAGATACGCAGTATTTT.

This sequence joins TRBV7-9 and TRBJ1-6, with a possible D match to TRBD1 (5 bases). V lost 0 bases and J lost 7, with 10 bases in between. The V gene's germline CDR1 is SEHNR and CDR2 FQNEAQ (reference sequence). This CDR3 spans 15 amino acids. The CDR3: CASSLASGGNSPLHF. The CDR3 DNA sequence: TGTGCCAGCAGCTTAGCTTCTGGGGGGAATTCACCCCTCCACTTT.

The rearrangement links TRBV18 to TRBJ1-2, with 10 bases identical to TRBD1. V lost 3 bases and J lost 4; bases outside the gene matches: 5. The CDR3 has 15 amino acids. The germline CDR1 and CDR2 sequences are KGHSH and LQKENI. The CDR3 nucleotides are TGTGCCAGCTCACCTGGGACAGGGGTGGGCTATGGCTACACCTTC. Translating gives CASSPGTGVGYGYTF.

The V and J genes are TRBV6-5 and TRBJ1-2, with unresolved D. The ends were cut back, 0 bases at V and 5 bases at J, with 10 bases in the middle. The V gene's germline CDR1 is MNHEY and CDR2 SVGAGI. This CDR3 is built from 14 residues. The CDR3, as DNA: TGTGCCAGCAGTTACTCTGGACCGGGATATGGCTACACCTTC. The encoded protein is CASSYSGPGYGYTF.

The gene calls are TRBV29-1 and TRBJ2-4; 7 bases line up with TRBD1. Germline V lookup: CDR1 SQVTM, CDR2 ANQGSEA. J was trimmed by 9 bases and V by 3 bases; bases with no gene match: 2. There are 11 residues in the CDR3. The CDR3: CSVETGRIQYF. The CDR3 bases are TGCAGCGTTGAGACAGGGCGCATTCAGTACTTC.

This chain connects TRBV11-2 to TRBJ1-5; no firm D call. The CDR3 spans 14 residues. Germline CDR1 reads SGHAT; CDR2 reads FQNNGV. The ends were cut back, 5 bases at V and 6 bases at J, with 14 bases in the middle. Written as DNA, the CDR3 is TGTGCCAGCAGCCTTGTTCCGGCGGGTCAGCCCCAGCATTTT. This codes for CASSLVPAGQPQHF.

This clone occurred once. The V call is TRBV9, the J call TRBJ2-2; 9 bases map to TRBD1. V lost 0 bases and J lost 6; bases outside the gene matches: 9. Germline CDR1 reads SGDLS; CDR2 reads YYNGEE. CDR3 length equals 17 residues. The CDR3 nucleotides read TGTGCCAGCAGCGTAGCCACGCGGACAGGGGTCGCCGGGGAGCTGTTTTTT. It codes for CASSVATRTGVAGELFF.

The CDR3 coding sequence is TGTGCCAGCAGCCGGGGGACAGGGGATTCACCCCTCCACTTT. This gives the protein CASSRGTGDSPLHF. V and J are TRBV3-1 (or the pseudogene TRBV3-2) and TRBJ1-6, with 10 bases fitting TRBD1. CDR1 is LGHDT, CDR2 YNNKEL, per germline (reference sequence). The V segment lost 4 bases and the J segment 8 bases; nucleotides outside the gene matches: 2. This CDR3 is built from 14 residues.

DNA for the CDR3: TGTGCCACGTCCGGACTAGCGGGAGATCCCCTAGCCAAAAACATTCAGTACTTC. It yields the protein CATSGLAGDPLAKNIQYF. The chain uses TRBV24-1 and TRBJ2-4; 13 bases match TRBD2. This CDR3 region has 18 residues. Losses at the gene ends were 10 bases for V and 0 bases for J; bases not matched to a gene: 11. The germline CDR1 and CDR2 sequences are KGHDR and SFDVKD.

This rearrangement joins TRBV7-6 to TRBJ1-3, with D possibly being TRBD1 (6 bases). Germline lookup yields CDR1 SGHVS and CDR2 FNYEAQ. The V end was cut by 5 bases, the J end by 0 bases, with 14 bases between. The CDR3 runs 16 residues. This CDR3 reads CASSGSDRSSGNTIYF. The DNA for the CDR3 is TGTGCCAGCAGCGGATCCGACAGGTCCTCTGGAAACACCATATATTTT. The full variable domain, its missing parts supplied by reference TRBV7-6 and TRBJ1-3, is GAGVSQSPRYKVTKRGQDVALRCDPISGHVSLYWYRQALGQGPEFLTYFNYEAQQDKSGLPNDRFSAERPEGSISTLTIQRTEQRDSAMYRCASSGSDRSSGNTIYFGEGSWLTVV.

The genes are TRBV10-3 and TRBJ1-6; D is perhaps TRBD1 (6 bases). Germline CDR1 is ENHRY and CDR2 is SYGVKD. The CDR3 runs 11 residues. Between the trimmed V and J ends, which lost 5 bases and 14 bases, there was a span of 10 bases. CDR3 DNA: TGTGCCATCAGTCGCGACAGGTCCCTCCACTTT. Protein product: CAISRDRSLHF.

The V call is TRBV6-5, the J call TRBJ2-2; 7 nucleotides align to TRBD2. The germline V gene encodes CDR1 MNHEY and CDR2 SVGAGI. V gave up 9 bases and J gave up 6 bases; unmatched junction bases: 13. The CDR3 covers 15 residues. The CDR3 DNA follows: TGTGCCAGTTCGCGGCGGGAGACCGGCGCCGGGGAGCTGTTTTTT. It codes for CASSRRETGAGELFF.